What follows is one TCR beta chain and its context. These data are taken from a study of T cell responses to AZD1222 COVID-19 vaccine. Here immunoSEQ multiplex PCR was the method, and the copy in TCRdb shows in-frame clones only, minus some. The repertoire holds approximately 75,000 clones, with around 87% as singletons. CDR1 is SGHTA and CDR2 is FQGNSA in the germline V gene. V shed 4 bases and J 1 base; nucleotides not matched to a gene: 2. The CDR3 is 14 amino acids. The sample consisted of peripheral blood, taken 28 days after the second AZD1222 dose. The rearrangement links TRBV7-2 to TRBJ1-1; 8 bases map to TRBD1. This receptor was identified in an adult who received the AZD1222 COVID-19 vaccine. The CDR3 nucleotides read TGTGCCAGCAGCTGGGACAGGCAGAACACTGAAGCTTTCTTT. This sequence encodes CASSWDRQNTEAFF.